This T cell receptor (beta chain) was sequenced during a study of molecular identifiers for immune sequencing clone quantification. Findings and caveats of the study: Over 99% of effector molecules, but under 1% in naive cells, were held by clones with more than 20 RNA copies. Clone sizes could be underestimated for highly expanded clones when identical TCR molecules share a barcode.

The V end was cut by 3 bases, the J end by 0 bases, with 9 bases between. The CDR3 length is 14 residues. Germline V CDR1 and CDR2: SQVTM, ANQGSEA. This clonotype appeared many times. Its antigen is undetermined. TCRdb re-analysed the PCR reads in MiXCR, keeping a single row per CDR3 protein. This table has around 470,000 distinct CDR3 sequences, about 21% appearing once. The origin of this receptor is a human donor in good health. Some libraries in this study had Jurkat cell RNA spiked in. This chain joins TRBV29-1 and TRBJ1-3; D unclear. Sequencing was carried out using naive CD8+ T cells from blood, with Jurkat cell RNA spiked in. Subset indicated: FACS-sorted CD8+CD4-CCR7+CD45RA+ naive T cells. CDR3: CSVDGSSSGNTIYF. CDR3 DNA: TGCAGCGTTGATGGCAGTAGCTCTGGAAACACCATATATTTT. The whole variable domain, remainder taken from reference TRBV29-1 and TRBJ1-3, is SAVISQKPSRDICQRGTSLTIQCQVDSQVTMMFWYRQQPGQSLTLIATANQGSEATYESGFVIDKFPISRPNLTFSTLTVSNMSPEDSSIYLCSVDGSSSGNTIYFGEGSWLTVV.